This T cell receptor (beta chain) was observed in a study of T cells in narcolepsy. The wider study: Donors had narcolepsy type 1 or type 2, or were healthy controls.

This table comes from immunoSEQ multiplex PCR, and its TCRdb copy is limited to in-frame clones, with some not included. The sample has some 29,000 clones, about 90% seen once. Trimming at V came to 7 bases and at J to 4 bases, leaving 7 bases not matched to a gene. CDR1 SNHLY and CDR2 FYNNEI come from the germline V gene. This CDR3 is 14 amino acids long. Study-wide results and caveats: Healthy controls reportedly lacked the autoreactive clonotypes serially found in patients' blood. Comparing one patient's CSF and blood CD4+ clonotypes highlighted HCRT- and TRIB2-specific autoreactive clonotypes. In some patient and control memory CD4+ samples, autoreactive clones were absent.

Points on this clone: As yet, its antigen is unknown.

The source of this sequence is a human donor in good health. This chain connects TRBV2 to TRBJ2-5; TRBD1 matches at 9 bases. Sequencing input: memory (CD45RA-) CD4+ T cells from blood. The CDR3 is CASNRDRVGETQYF. The CDR3 coding sequence is TGTGCCAGCAACAGGGACAGGGTGGGAGAGACCCAGTACTTC.